This TCR beta chain derives from a study of cytomegalovirus exposure and HLA in healthy donors. Study-wide points: In a later analysis, several top co-occurrence clusters appeared linked to parvovirus B19, influenza, CMV and Epstein-Barr virus.

To note about this clone: What it recognizes is unknown.

This CDR3 is 11 amino acids long. Deletions cut 6 bases from V and 7 bases from J, with 12 bases between. Looked up from germline, CDR1 is DFQATT and CDR2 is SNEGSKA (reference sequence). Primers for the PCR totalled 60 Vbeta and 13 Jbeta. Sequencing was performed with immunoSEQ multiplex PCR; in TCRdb, only in-frame clones are kept and a portion is missing. The listing contains around 200,000 clones. The material sequenced was PBMCs. The genes are TRBV20-1 and TRBJ1-2, with D unclear. This clonotype was sampled from a girl aged 2-10 years in good health and CMV-seropositive. In nucleotides, the CDR3 is TGCAGTGCCAGAATGGCTAGTGGCTACACCTTC. Translation gives CSARMASGYTF.